This TCR beta chain is from a study of cytomegalovirus exposure and HLA in healthy donors. Notes on this clone: The antigen is undetermined. Sequence at one end of the junction differs from germline and may be a read error. The sample has other DNA sequences that encode this CDR3 too.

The CDR3 is 15 amino acids. Germline lookup yields CDR1 SEHNR and CDR2 FQNEAQ (reference sequence). Use of 60 Vbeta and 13 Jbeta primers characterized the PCR. Clones were sequenced by immunoSEQ multiplex PCR, and TCRdb holds only the in-frame ones, with some missing. The sample holds about 170,000 clones, around four fifths seen once. Overall study findings and caveats: The study listed 164 cytomegalovirus-associated TCR beta chains. A later analysis by the authors found several of the most significant clusters apparently linked to common viral pathogens. Information on immune exposure was restricted to one variable (CMV serostatus). Despite most TCR sequences being rare, some public TCRs occurred in many donors.

Input material: PBMCs. This sequence originates from a woman in her forties or fifties in good health and CMV-seropositive. The genes are TRBV7-9 and TRBJ2-7; 10 bases agree with TRBD2. The CDR3 sequence: CASSLGSGGAYEQYF. The DNA of the CDR3 is TGTGCTAGCAGCTTAGGGAGCGGGGGGGCGTACGAGCAGTACTTC.